These T cell receptor beta chains were read from a single sample in a study of blood T cell repertoires in COVID-19. Measured with immunoSEQ multiplex PCR; TCRdb has only the in-frame clones, and not every one. This sample carries hundreds of thousands of clones, 80% to 90% of them seen once, and the ten largest clones take approximately 4.2%. The sequenced sample consisted of PBMCs or T cells enriched from blood (not recorded which). Source of these receptors: a woman in her thirties or forties with acute COVID-19. Each CDR3 is given with its conserved first and last residue. Each record gives: clone size, V gene, D gene, J gene, CDR3 DNA, CDR3 protein. The D gene is left open where the match is weak. The size of a clone is reported for some rows only, either as once, few or many, or as a class for expanded clones.

size: -; V: TRBV6-2/TRBV6-3; D: -; J: TRBJ2-4; DNA: TGTGCCAGCAGCCCCACCGGAGCCAAAAACATTCAGTACTTC; CDR3: CASSPTGAKNIQYF
size: -; V: TRBV18; D: -; J: TRBJ1-6; DNA: TGTGCCAGCTCACCCGGAGAGAATTCACCCCTCCACTTT; CDR3: CASSPGENSPLHF
size: -; V: TRBV27; D: -; J: TRBJ2-2; DNA: TGTGCCAGCAGCCCCCAAGCGGCAGGGACGGGGGCCGGGGAGCTGTTTTTT; CDR3: CASSPQAAGTGAGELFF
size: -; V: TRBV2; D: -; J: TRBJ1-2; DNA: TGTGCCAGCAACGACCCGAGGGACTATGGCTACACCTTC; CDR3: CASNDPRDYGYTF
size: once; V: TRBV5-1; D: TRBD1; J: TRBJ1-1; DNA: TGCGCCAGCAGCTTAGAGTGGACAGGGGGGACTGAAGCTTTCTTT; CDR3: CASSLEWTGGTEAFF
size: -; V: TRBV19; D: -; J: TRBJ1-2; DNA: TGTGCCAGTAGTAAGGGGATTGTTAACTATGGCTACACCTTC; CDR3: CASSKGIVNYGYTF
size: -; V: TRBV7-2; D: TRBD2; J: TRBJ2-1; DNA: TGTGCCAGCAGACTAAGCGGGAGCTCCTACAATGAGCAGTTCTTC; CDR3: CASRLSGSSYNEQFF
size: once; V: TRBV7-9; D: -; J: TRBJ2-7; DNA: TGTGCCAGCAGCCAGCACCGGGAGATGCAGTACTTC; CDR3: CASSQHREMQYF
size: once; V: TRBV5-6; D: TRBD2; J: TRBJ2-1; DNA: TGTGCCAGCAGCCTGCGTCCTGTCGGGGGGAGGAATGAGCAGTTCTTC; CDR3: CASSLRPVGGRNEQFF
size: -; V: TRBV28; D: -; J: TRBJ1-1; DNA: TGTGCCAGCAGCACAGGGACTGAAGCTTTCTTT; CDR3: CASSTGTEAFF
size: -; V: TRBV25-1; D: TRBD1; J: TRBJ2-5; DNA: TGTGCCAGCAGTGAAGGGAAGAAAGGGGGCACCCCAGGAGAGACCCAGTACTTC; CDR3: CASSEGKKGGTPGETQYF
size: -; V: TRBV4-3; D: -; J: TRBJ1-1; DNA: TGCGCCAGCAGCCGAGTACAGGCGAACACTGAAGCTTTCTTT; CDR3: CASSRVQANTEAFF
size: -; V: TRBV29-1; D: -; J: TRBJ1-2; DNA: TGCAGCGTTGGGAGGAACAGCAACTATGGCTACACCTTC; CDR3: CSVGRNSNYGYTF
size: -; V: TRBV9; D: TRBD2; J: TRBJ2-2; DNA: TGTGCCAGCGCGGGGGGCTGGAACACCGGGGAGCTGTTTTTT; CDR3: CASAGGWNTGELFF
size: -; V: TRBV3-1/TRBV3-2; D: TRBD1; J: TRBJ2-1; DNA: TGTGCCAGCAGCCTGGGACAGAACACATACAATGAGCAGTTCTTC; CDR3: CASSLGQNTYNEQFF
size: -; V: TRBV28; D: -; J: TRBJ2-2; DNA: TGTGCCAGCAGGTTAGGGCCCCTTAACACCGGGGAGCTGTTTTTT; CDR3: CASRLGPLNTGELFF
size: -; V: TRBV28; D: -; J: TRBJ2-7; DNA: TGTGCCAGCAGTTCTCCGGGATCCCGGAGCTCCTACGAGCAGTACTTC; CDR3: CASSSPGSRSSYEQYF
size: -; V: TRBV7-9; D: TRBD2; J: TRBJ2-1; DNA: TGTGCCAGCAGCTTAAGCGGGGGGGTCGGCAATGAGCAGTTCTTC; CDR3: CASSLSGGVGNEQFF
size: once; V: TRBV27; D: -; J: TRBJ1-1; DNA: TGTGCCAGCAGTTTAGACGGGTTTGGCACTGAAGCTTTCTTT; CDR3: CASSLDGFGTEAFF
size: -; V: TRBV28; D: -; J: TRBJ1-5; DNA: TGTGCCAGCAGTTTACGGGAAGATGACCCGACCGGATATAGCAATCAGCCCCAGCATTTT; CDR3: CASSLREDDPTGYSNQPQHF
size: -; V: TRBV18; D: -; J: TRBJ1-4; DNA: TGTGCCAGCTCACCTCCGGGGGGCTCAACTAATGAAAAACTGTTTTTT; CDR3: CASSPPGGSTNEKLFF
size: -; V: TRBV10-3; D: -; J: TRBJ1-1; DNA: TGTGCCATCAGTGAGACCAGGCCGGGAGACACTGAAGCTTTCTTT; CDR3: CAISETRPGDTEAFF
size: -; V: TRBV18; D: TRBD1; J: TRBJ1-2; DNA: TGTGCCAGCTCACCACTAGACAGGGGCTATGGCTACACCTTC; CDR3: CASSPLDRGYGYTF
size: -; V: TRBV7-3; D: TRBD2; J: TRBJ2-1; DNA: TGTGCCAGCAGCCCCGGACTAGCGGTATACAATGAGCAGTTCTTC; CDR3: CASSPGLAVYNEQFF
size: -; V: TRBV7-9; D: -; J: TRBJ2-7; DNA: TGTGCCAGCAGCTCAGGGGCGGGCGAGCAGTACTTC; CDR3: CASSSGAGEQYF
size: -; V: TRBV5-1; D: TRBD1; J: TRBJ2-1; DNA: TGCGCCAGCAGCGAGACAGGGGGCTCCTACAATGAGCAGTTCTTC; CDR3: CASSETGGSYNEQFF
size: -; V: TRBV7-9; D: -; J: TRBJ1-1; DNA: TGTGCCAGCAGCCTGAGCCAGACAGGAAACGCTGAAGCTTTCTTT; CDR3: CASSLSQTGNAEAFF
size: -; V: TRBV18; D: -; J: TRBJ2-2; DNA: TGTGCCAGCTCACCAGAGCAGGCCGGGGAGCTGTTTTTT; CDR3: CASSPEQAGELFF
size: -; V: TRBV4-1; D: TRBD2; J: TRBJ2-1; DNA: TGCGCCAGCAGCCAAGAATCGGCTAGCGGGAGAAATGAGCAGTTCTTC; CDR3: CASSQESASGRNEQFF
size: -; V: TRBV7-8; D: -; J: TRBJ1-5; DNA: TGTGCCAGCAGCCCTAGCCAGGCTTCCAATCAGCCCCAGCATTTT; CDR3: CASSPSQASNQPQHF
size: -; V: TRBV7-3; D: -; J: TRBJ2-6; DNA: TGTGCCAGCAGCTTAACGCCAGGGTCCTCTGGGGCCAACGTCCTGACTTTC; CDR3: CASSLTPGSSGANVLTF
size: -; V: TRBV18; D: -; J: TRBJ2-2; DNA: TGTGCCAGCTCACCCCCGGGACTCCAGAACACCGGGGAGCTGTTTTTT; CDR3: CASSPPGLQNTGELFF
size: -; V: TRBV7-2; D: -; J: TRBJ1-5; DNA: TGTGCCAGCAGCACCGAAGGGGCGTTGGGCAATCAGCCCCAGCATTTT; CDR3: CASSTEGALGNQPQHF
size: -; V: TRBV7-9; D: TRBD2; J: TRBJ2-3; DNA: TGTGCCAGCGCGCAATCTGTGGCAGGGGCGGGAGGAGATACGCAGTATTTT; CDR3: CASAQSVAGAGGDTQYF
size: -; V: TRBV19; D: -; J: TRBJ2-3; DNA: TGTGCCAGTAGTCCCCGGTGGGGCGGGACGGGCGAAACGCAGTATTTT; CDR3: CASSPRWGGTGETQYF
size: -; V: TRBV20-1; D: -; J: TRBJ2-1; DNA: TGCAGTGCTAGGACTGTCAATGAGCAGTTCTTC; CDR3: CSARTVNEQFF
size: -; V: TRBV28; D: -; J: TRBJ1-1; DNA: TGTGCCAGCAGTTTACGGGTGACGACTGAAGCTTTCTTT; CDR3: CASSLRVTTEAFF
size: -; V: TRBV28; D: TRBD1; J: TRBJ2-2; DNA: TGTGCCATCCTACCGGGGACAGGGTCCACCGGGGAGCTGTTTTTT; CDR3: CAILPGTGSTGELFF
size: -; V: TRBV27; D: TRBD1; J: TRBJ2-5; DNA: TGTGCCAGCAGTACCCCCGGGACAGGGATGGAGACCCAGTACTTC; CDR3: CASSTPGTGMETQYF
size: -; V: TRBV7-6; D: -; J: TRBJ2-1; DNA: TGTGCCAGCAGCTTAGTGGGCAACCACAATGAGCAGTTCTTC; CDR3: CASSLVGNHNEQFF
size: few; V: TRBV2; D: -; J: TRBJ2-1; DNA: TGTGCCAGCAGTGAAGCGCAAGTTAGTGAGCAGTTCTTC; CDR3: CASSEAQVSEQFF
size: -; V: TRBV5-5; D: -; J: TRBJ2-7; DNA: TGTGCCAGCAGCTTTTTGGCGACAGCGAACTTAAGAACCCACGAGCAGTACTTC; CDR3: CASSFLATANLRTHEQYF
size: -; V: TRBV7-2; D: -; J: TRBJ2-3; DNA: TGTGCCAGCAGCCCCACCGGGGGCACAGATACGCAGTATTTT; CDR3: CASSPTGGTDTQYF
size: -; V: TRBV18; D: TRBD1; J: TRBJ1-2; DNA: TGTGCCAGCTCAGGCAGGGGGCACGACTATGGCTACACCTTC; CDR3: CASSGRGHDYGYTF
size: -; V: TRBV28; D: TRBD2; J: TRBJ2-1; DNA: TGTGCCAGCAGTGCCAACGTAGCGGGAGCCTACAATGAGCAGTTCTTC; CDR3: CASSANVAGAYNEQFF
size: few; V: TRBV2; D: -; J: TRBJ2-2; DNA: TGTGCCAGCAGTGTCGAGGCTGTGGTCACCGGGGAGCTGTTTTTT; CDR3: CASSVEAVVTGELFF
size: -; V: TRBV28; D: -; J: TRBJ2-5; DNA: TGTGCCAGCAGTTTCAGGGGGGAGCAATTTCGAGAGACCCAGTACTTC; CDR3: CASSFRGEQFRETQYF
size: -; V: TRBV3-1/TRBV3-2; D: TRBD1; J: TRBJ1-3; DNA: TGTGCCAGCAGCCAAGCCCACAGGGGCTACTCTGGAAACACCATATATTTT; CDR3: CASSQAHRGYSGNTIYF
size: -; V: TRBV9; D: TRBD2; J: TRBJ2-7; DNA: TGTGCCAGCAGCCCAAGCGGGGCCTACGAGCAGTACTTC; CDR3: CASSPSGAYEQYF
size: -; V: TRBV24-1; D: TRBD1; J: TRBJ1-2; DNA: TGTGCCACCAGTGACCCTGGACAGGGGGCGAAGGGCTACACCTTC; CDR3: CATSDPGQGAKGYTF
size: -; V: TRBV5-1; D: TRBD1; J: TRBJ1-3; DNA: TGCGCCAGCAGCTTGGACTCAGGGGGCACATATTTT; CDR3: CASSLDSGGTYF
size: -; V: TRBV12-3/TRBV12-4; D: -; J: TRBJ2-1; DNA: TGTGCCAGCATGTCCCTCCCCAATGAGCAGTTCTTC; CDR3: CASMSLPNEQFF
size: -; V: TRBV19; D: -; J: TRBJ1-2; DNA: TGTGCCAGTAGCACCGGTGGAGCCCTTAACTATGGCTACACCTTC; CDR3: CASSTGGALNYGYTF
size: -; V: TRBV7-8; D: TRBD2; J: TRBJ2-7; DNA: TGTGCCAGCAGCTCACTGGGACTAGCGGGACCCGGCGAGCAGTACTTC; CDR3: CASSSLGLAGPGEQYF
size: -; V: TRBV11-3; D: TRBD2; J: TRBJ2-2; DNA: TGTGCCAGCAGCTGGGGACTAGTGGGGTCCGGGGAGCTGTTTTTT; CDR3: CASSWGLVGSGELFF
size: -; V: TRBV7-9; D: -; J: TRBJ2-1; DNA: TGTGCCAGCAGCTTAGGAGGCAGGGGATCGTACAATGAGCAGTTCTTC; CDR3: CASSLGGRGSYNEQFF
size: -; V: TRBV5-1; D: -; J: TRBJ1-1; DNA: TGCGCCAGCAGCTTGCAGGGGCTGAAAACTGAAGCTTTCTTT; CDR3: CASSLQGLKTEAFF
size: -; V: TRBV11-3; D: -; J: TRBJ2-1; DNA: TGTGCCAGCGAGGGCCTCGAGGGTCCTTACAATGAGCAGTTCTTC; CDR3: CASEGLEGPYNEQFF
size: -; V: TRBV25-1; D: -; J: TRBJ1-3; DNA: TGTGCCAGCAATTTCACGGGATCTGGAAACACCATATATTTT; CDR3: CASNFTGSGNTIYF